The subject of this entry is one T cell receptor beta chain. The data were obtained in a study of shared clonotypes between healthy human individuals. Germline loops: CDR1 ENHRY, CDR2 SYGVKD. The V gene lost 7 bases and the J gene lost 6 bases, with 7 bases spanning the gap. This CDR3 region has 11 residues. TCRdb's copy holds only in-frame clones and misses some; the assay was immunoSEQ multiplex PCR. The sample yields 2,100,000 or so clones, almost 96% seen once. Donation came from healthy HIV-negative adults that had no recent acute infections or vaccinations. This TCR came from a man between 18 and 29 years old in good health. The gene calls are TRBV10-3 and TRBJ1-5; D gene unclear. The specimen was naive CD4+ T cells sorted from blood. Regarding subset: CD45RA+ positively selected. The CDR3 DNA reads as TGTGCCATCAATTTGGGTCAGCCCCAGCATTTT. This encodes CAINLGQPQHF.